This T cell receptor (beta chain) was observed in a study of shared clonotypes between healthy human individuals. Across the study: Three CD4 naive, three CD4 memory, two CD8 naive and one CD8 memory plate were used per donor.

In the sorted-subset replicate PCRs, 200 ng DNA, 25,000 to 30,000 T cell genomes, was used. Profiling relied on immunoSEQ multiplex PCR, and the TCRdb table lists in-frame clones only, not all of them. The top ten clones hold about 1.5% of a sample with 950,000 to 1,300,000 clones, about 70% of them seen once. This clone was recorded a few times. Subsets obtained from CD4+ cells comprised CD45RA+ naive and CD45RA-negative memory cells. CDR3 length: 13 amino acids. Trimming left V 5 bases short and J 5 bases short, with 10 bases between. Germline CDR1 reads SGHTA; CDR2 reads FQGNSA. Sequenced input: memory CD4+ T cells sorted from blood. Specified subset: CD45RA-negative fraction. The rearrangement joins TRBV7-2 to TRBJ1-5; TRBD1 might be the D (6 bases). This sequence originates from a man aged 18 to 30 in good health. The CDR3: CASSIYRDQPQHF. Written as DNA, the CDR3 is TGTGCCAGCAGCATATACAGGGATCAGCCCCAGCATTTT.